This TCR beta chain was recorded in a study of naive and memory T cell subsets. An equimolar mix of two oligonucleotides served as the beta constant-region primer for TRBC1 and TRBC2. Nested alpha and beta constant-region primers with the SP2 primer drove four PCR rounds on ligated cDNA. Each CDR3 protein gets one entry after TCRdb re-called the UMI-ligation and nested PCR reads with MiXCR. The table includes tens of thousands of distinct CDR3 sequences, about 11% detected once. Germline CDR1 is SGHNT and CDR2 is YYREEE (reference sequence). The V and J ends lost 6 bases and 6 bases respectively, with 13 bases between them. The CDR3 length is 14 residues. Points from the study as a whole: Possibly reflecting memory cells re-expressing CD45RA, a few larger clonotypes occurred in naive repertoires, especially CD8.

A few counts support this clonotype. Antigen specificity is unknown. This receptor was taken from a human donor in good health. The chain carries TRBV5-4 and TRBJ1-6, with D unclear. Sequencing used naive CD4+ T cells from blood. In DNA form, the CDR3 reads TGTGCCAGCATCAAGACGGGTTTTAATTCACCCCTCCACTTT. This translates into CASIKTGFNSPLHF.